This T cell receptor (beta chain) emerged from a study of cytotoxic CD8 clonotypes in ibrutinib-treated CLL. Broader study findings: Clonality, elevated at ibrutinib response, dropped back toward baseline at progression.

With regard to this clone: Its specificity is not known.

Some clones are missing from TCRdb's copy, which holds only in-frame ones; the method was immunoSEQ multiplex PCR. Here the sample spans roughly 150,000 clones, about four fifths being singletons. V dropped 1 base and J dropped 6 bases, with 6 bases sitting between them. The CDR3 extends over 12 amino acids. The V gene's germline CDR1 is SGHTA and CDR2 FQGTGA. The chain uses TRBV7-3 and TRBJ1-2, with D possibly being TRBD1 (5 bases). The source is a human donor with chronic lymphocytic leukemia. Sequenced here: PBMCs, sampled after 12 months of ibrutinib treatment. The CDR3 DNA follows: TGTGCCAGCAGCTTAAGGGGGGATGGCTACACCTTC. It is translated as CASSLRGDGYTF. Combining the CDR3 with reference TRBV7-3 and TRBJ1-2 gives the whole variable domain GAGVSQTPSNKVTEKGKYVELRCDPISGHTALYWYRQSLGQGPEFLIYFQGTGAADDSGLPNDRFFAVRPEGSVSTLKIQRTERGDSAVYLCASSLRGDGYTFGSGTRLTVV.